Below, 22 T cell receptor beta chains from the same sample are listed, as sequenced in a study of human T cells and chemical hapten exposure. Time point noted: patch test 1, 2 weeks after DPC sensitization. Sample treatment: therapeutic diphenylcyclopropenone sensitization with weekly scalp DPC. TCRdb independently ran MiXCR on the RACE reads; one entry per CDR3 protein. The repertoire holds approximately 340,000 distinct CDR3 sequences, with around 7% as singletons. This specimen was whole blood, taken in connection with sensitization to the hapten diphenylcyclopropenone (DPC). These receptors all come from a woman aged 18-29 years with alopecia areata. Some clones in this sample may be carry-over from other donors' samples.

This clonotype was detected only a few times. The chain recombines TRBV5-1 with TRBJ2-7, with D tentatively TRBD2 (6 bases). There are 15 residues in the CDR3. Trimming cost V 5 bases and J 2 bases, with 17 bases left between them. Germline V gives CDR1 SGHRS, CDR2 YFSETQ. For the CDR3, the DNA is TGCGCCAGCAGACCCCCTGAGGGGACTCCCTACGAGCAGTACTTC. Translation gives CASRPPEGTPYEQYF.

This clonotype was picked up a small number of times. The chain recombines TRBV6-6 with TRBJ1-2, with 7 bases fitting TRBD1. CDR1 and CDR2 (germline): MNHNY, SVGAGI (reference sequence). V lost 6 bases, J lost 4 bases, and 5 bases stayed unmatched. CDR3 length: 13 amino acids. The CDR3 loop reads CASRNRGPYGYTF. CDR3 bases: TGTGCCAGCAGGAACAGGGGCCCCTATGGCTACACCTTC.

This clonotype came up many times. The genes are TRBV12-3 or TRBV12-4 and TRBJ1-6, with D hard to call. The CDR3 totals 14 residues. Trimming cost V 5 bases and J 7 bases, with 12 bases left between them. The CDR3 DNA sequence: TGTGCCAGCAGTCCATCTGGCAGAAATTCACCCCTCCACTTT. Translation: CASSPSGRNSPLHF.

As DNA, the CDR3 is TGTGCCAGCAGCCCCAACGAGGTGCAAGTGAACACCATATATTTT. Its translation: CASSPNEVQVNTIYF. V gene TRBV7-8 combines with J gene TRBJ1-3; D is uncertain. The V end was cut by 5 bases, the J end by 7 bases, with 18 bases between. The CDR3 has 15 residues. The V gene's germline CDR1 is SGHVS and CDR2 FQNEAQ.

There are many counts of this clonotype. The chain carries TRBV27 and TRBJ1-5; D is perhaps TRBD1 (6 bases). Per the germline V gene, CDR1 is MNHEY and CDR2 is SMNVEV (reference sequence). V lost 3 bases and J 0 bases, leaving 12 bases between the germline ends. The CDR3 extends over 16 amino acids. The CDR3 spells CASSFIRDNSNQPQHF. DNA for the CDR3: TGTGCCAGCAGTTTCATACGGGACAATAGCAATCAGCCCCAGCATTTT.

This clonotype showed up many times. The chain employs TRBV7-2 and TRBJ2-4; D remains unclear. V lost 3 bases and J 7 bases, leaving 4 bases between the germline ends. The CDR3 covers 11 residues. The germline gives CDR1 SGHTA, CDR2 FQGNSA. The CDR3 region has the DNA TGTGCCAGCAGCTTTACTAACATTCAGTACTTC. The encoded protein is CASSFTNIQYF.

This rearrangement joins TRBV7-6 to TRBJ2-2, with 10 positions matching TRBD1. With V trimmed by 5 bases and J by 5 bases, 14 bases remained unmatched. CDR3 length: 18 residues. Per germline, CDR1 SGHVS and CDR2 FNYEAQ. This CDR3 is CASSRAPGQGTKTGELFF. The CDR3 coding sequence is TGTGCCAGCAGCCGCGCCCCGGGACAGGGGACCAAAACCGGGGAGCTGTTTTTT.

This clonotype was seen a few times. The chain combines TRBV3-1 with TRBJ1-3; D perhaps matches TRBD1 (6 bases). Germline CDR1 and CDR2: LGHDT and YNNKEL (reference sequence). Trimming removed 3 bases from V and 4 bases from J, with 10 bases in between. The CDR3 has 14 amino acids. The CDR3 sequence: CASSQGAEGNTIYF. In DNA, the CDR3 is TGTGCCAGCAGCCAGGGGGCCGAGGGAAACACCATATATTTT.

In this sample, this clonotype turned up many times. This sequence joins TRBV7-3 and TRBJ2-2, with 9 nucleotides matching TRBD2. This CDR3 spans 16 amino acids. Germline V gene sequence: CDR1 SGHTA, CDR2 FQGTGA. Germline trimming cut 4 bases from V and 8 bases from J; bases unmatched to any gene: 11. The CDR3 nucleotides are TGTGCCAGCAGCTCTCGACTAGCGGATTCACCGGGGGAGCTGTTTTTT. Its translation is CASSSRLADSPGELFF.

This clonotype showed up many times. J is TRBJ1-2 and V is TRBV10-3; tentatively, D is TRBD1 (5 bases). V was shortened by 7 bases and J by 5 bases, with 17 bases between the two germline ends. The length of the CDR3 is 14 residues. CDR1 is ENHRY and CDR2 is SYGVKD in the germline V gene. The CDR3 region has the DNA TGTGCCATCACCTCGCCCGGGACCTCATATGGCTACACCTTC. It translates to CAITSPGTSYGYTF.

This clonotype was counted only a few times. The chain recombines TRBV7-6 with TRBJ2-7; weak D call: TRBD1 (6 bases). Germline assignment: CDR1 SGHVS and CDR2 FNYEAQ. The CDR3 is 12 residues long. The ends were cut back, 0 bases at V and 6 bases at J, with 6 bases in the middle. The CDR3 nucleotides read TGTGCCAGCAGCTTAGCAGGGGGCGAGCAGTACTTC. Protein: CASSLAGGEQYF.

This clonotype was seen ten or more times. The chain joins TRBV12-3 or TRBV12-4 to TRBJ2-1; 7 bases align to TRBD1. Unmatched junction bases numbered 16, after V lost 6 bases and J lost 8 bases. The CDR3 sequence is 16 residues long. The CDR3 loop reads CASSIPDRALSDEQFF. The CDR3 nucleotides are TGTGCCAGCAGCATCCCCGACAGGGCCCTGTCGGATGAGCAGTTCTTC.

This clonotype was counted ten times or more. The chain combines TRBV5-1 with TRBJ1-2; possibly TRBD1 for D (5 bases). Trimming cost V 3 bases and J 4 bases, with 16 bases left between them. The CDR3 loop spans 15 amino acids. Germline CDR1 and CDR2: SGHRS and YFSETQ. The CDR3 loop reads CASSYISGTPYGYTF. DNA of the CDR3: TGCGCCAGCAGCTATATCTCAGGGACCCCCTATGGCTACACCTTC.

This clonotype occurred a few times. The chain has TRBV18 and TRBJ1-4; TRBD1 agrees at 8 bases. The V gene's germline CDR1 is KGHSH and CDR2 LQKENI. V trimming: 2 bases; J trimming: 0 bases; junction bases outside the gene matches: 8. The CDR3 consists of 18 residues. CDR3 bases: TGTGCCAGCTCACCATCGACAGGGGCCATTGCAACTAATGAAAAACTGTTTTTT. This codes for CASSPSTGAIATNEKLFF.

The CDR3 region is CASSHGTQETQYF. In nucleotides, the CDR3 is TGTGCCAGCAGCCATGGAACCCAAGAGACCCAGTACTTC. The chain joins TRBV3-1 to TRBJ2-5; D is undetermined. Trimming cost V 3 bases and J 1 base, with 6 bases left between them. CDR1 and CDR2 (germline): LGHDT, YNNKEL (reference sequence). The CDR3 covers 13 residues.

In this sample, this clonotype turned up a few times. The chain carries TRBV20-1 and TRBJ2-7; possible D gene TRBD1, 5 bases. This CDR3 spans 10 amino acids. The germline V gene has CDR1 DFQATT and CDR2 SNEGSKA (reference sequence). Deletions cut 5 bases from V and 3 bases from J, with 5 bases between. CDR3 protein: CSADSYEQYF. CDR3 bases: TGCAGTGCTGACAGCTACGAGCAGTACTTC.

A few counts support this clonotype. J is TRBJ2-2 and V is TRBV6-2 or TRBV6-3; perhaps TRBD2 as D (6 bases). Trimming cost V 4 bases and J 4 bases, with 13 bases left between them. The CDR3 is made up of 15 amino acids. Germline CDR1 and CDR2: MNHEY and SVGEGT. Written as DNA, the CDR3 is TGTGCCAGCAGTTCCTTACCGACTAGCACCGGGGAGCTGTTTTTT. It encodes CASSSLPTSTGELFF.

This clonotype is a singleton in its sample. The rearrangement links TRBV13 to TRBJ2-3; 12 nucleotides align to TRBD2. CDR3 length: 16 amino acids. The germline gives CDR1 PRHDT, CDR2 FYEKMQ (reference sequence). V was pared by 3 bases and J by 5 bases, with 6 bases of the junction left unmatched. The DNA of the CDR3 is TGTGCCAGCAGCTTGAAGGGACTAGCGGGTGGAGATACGCAGTATTTT. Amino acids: CASSLKGLAGGDTQYF.

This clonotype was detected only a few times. For the CDR3, the DNA is TGTGCCAGCCGCTACAATTCACCCCTCCACTTT. Translated, it gives CASRYNSPLHF. The chain uses TRBV28 and TRBJ1-6; D call uncertain. Germline CDR1 and CDR2: MDHEN and SYDVKM. This CDR3 has 11 residues. Trimming removed 8 bases from V and 7 bases from J, with 6 bases in between.

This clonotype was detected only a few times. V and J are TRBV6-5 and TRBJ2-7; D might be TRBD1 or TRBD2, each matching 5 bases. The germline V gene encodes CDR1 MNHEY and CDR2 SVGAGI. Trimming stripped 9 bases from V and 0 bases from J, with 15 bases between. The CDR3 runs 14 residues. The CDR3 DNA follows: TGTGCCAGTTCGAAAGGGACGTACTCCTACGAGCAGTACTTC. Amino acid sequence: CASSKGTYSYEQYF.

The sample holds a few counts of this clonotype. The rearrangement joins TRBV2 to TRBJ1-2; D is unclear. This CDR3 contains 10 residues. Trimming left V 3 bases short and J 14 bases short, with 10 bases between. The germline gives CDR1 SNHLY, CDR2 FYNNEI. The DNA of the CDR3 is TGTGCCAGCAGTGACACCGTGGGAACCTTC. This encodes CASSDTVGTF.

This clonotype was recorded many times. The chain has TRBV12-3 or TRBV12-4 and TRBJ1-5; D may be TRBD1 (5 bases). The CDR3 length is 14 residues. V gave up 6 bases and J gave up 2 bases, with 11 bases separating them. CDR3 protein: CASSQTDGNQPQHF. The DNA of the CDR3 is TGTGCCAGCAGCCAGACAGATGGCAATCAGCCCCAGCATTTT.